Sequencing of this TCR beta chain was carried out in a study of T-cell memory formation after mild COVID-19. Across the study: TCR clusters mostly belonged to single donors.

Study results and limitations: In second-wave clones peaking day 37, SARS-CoV-2 specificity remained unconfirmed.

This CDR3 has 17 residues. The V end lost 3 bases, the J end lost 0 bases, and 16 bases lay between the germline ends. CDR1 and CDR2 (germline): SGHRS, YFSETQ. The authors produced TCR alpha and TCR beta cDNA libraries with sample barcodes and UMIs by 5'RACE using constant-segment primers. TCRdb itself ran the 5' RACE reads through MiXCR, one entry per CDR3 protein. The repertoire holds 350,000 to 450,000 distinct CDR3 sequences, with roughly a quarter as singletons. In regard to this clonotype: Its target is unknown.

Material for sequencing was PBMCs or a T cell subset sorted from them (not recorded which). The chain employs TRBV5-1 and TRBJ2-4, with D possibly being TRBD1 or TRBD2 (6 bases each). This sequence originates from an adult woman who had mild COVID-19 (a few samples of this study predate the infection). Cell type and time point are not known. CDR3 sequence reads: CASSWDLTGGAKNIQYF. Here the CDR3 DNA reads TGCGCCAGCAGCTGGGACTTGACAGGTGGAGCCAAAAACATTCAGTACTTC. Supplemented by reference TRBV5-1 and TRBJ2-4, the full variable domain reads KAGVTQTPRYLIKTRGQQVTLSCSPISGHRSVSWYQQTPGQGLQFLFEYFSETQRNKGNFPGRFSGRQFSNSRSEMNVSTLELGDSALYLCASSWDLTGGAKNIQYFGAGTRLSVL.